This is a list of T cell receptor beta chains from one sample in a study of blood T cell repertoires in COVID-19. Clones were sequenced by immunoSEQ multiplex PCR, and TCRdb holds only the in-frame ones, with some missing. The sample consists of some 380,000 clones, 81% of them appearing once. The sample consisted of peripheral blood. The receptors derive from a human donor with acute or convalescent COVID-19. The donor label of this sample is uncertain. Each CDR3 is given with its conserved first and last residue. Each record gives: J gene, D gene, clone size, V gene, CDR3 DNA, CDR3 protein. A D gene is named only where the DNA matches it firmly. Size is stated for part of the rows, as once, few or many counts, or as a class when the clone is expanded.

J gene: TRBJ1-4
D gene: TRBD1
clone size: -
V gene: TRBV30
CDR3 DNA: TGTGCCTGCCGGCAGGGGACAGGGAATGAAAAACTGTTTTTT
CDR3 protein: CACRQGTGNEKLFF

J gene: TRBJ1-1
D gene: -
clone size: -
V gene: TRBV3-1/TRBV3-2
CDR3 DNA: TGTGCCAGCAGCCACAGGGGATACACTGAAGCTTTCTTT
CDR3 protein: CASSHRGYTEAFF

J gene: TRBJ2-2
D gene: -
clone size: once
V gene: TRBV6-1
CDR3 DNA: TGTGCCAGCAGTGATGTGATCAGCGGGGAGCTGTTTTTT
CDR3 protein: CASSDVISGELFF

J gene: TRBJ2-7
D gene: TRBD1
clone size: once
V gene: TRBV7-8
CDR3 DNA: TGTGCCAGCAGCTTAGGTGGACAGGGATACGAGCAGTACTTC
CDR3 protein: CASSLGGQGYEQYF

J gene: TRBJ1-2
D gene: TRBD1
clone size: few
V gene: TRBV19
CDR3 DNA: TGTGCCAGTAGCCGGGACAGGGGGCCCGGTGGCTATGGCTACACCTTC
CDR3 protein: CASSRDRGPGGYGYTF

J gene: TRBJ1-5
D gene: -
clone size: -
V gene: TRBV2
CDR3 DNA: TGTGCCAGCAGTGAAGGCAGGGGTATTAATCAGCCCCAGCATTTT
CDR3 protein: CASSEGRGINQPQHF

J gene: TRBJ1-5
D gene: -
clone size: -
V gene: TRBV10-1
CDR3 DNA: TGCGCCAGCAGTGAACGCCGCGGGCAGCCCCAGCATTTT
CDR3 protein: CASSERRGQPQHF

J gene: TRBJ2-3
D gene: TRBD2
clone size: -
V gene: TRBV5-5
CDR3 DNA: TGTGCCAGCACCATTAGCGGGGGGCGAACAGATACGCAGTATTTT
CDR3 protein: CASTISGGRTDTQYF

J gene: TRBJ2-5
D gene: -
clone size: -
V gene: TRBV7-8
CDR3 DNA: TGTGCCAGCAGCTTTCAGGGTAGGGCCCAGTACTTC
CDR3 protein: CASSFQGRAQYF

J gene: TRBJ1-4
D gene: -
clone size: -
V gene: TRBV7-8
CDR3 DNA: TGTGCCAGCAGCTTATGGGGCAGGGGACCTGCAACTAATGAAAAACTGTTTTTT
CDR3 protein: CASSLWGRGPATNEKLFF

J gene: TRBJ2-6
D gene: -
clone size: -
V gene: TRBV5-1
CDR3 DNA: TGCGCCAGCAGACTATCGACCGTCGCTGGGGCCAACGTCCTGACTTTC
CDR3 protein: CASRLSTVAGANVLTF

J gene: TRBJ1-2
D gene: -
clone size: -
V gene: TRBV12-3/TRBV12-4
CDR3 DNA: TGTGCCAGCAGTTGGACACCGCTCTATGGCTACACCTTC
CDR3 protein: CASSWTPLYGYTF

J gene: TRBJ2-5
D gene: TRBD2
clone size: once
V gene: TRBV10-3
CDR3 DNA: TGTGCCATCAGTGAGTCGTTGGGACTAGCGGCCCAGTACTTC
CDR3 protein: CAISESLGLAAQYF

J gene: TRBJ2-7
D gene: -
clone size: few
V gene: TRBV14
CDR3 DNA: TGTGCCAGCAGCCAAGTCCCCCGCGAGCAGTACTTC
CDR3 protein: CASSQVPREQYF

J gene: TRBJ2-1
D gene: -
clone size: -
V gene: TRBV4-1
CDR3 DNA: TGCGCCAGCAGCCAAGGACAGGTAAATGAGCAGTTCTTC
CDR3 protein: CASSQGQVNEQFF

J gene: TRBJ1-2
D gene: -
clone size: -
V gene: TRBV7-9
CDR3 DNA: TGTGCCAGCAGCGCGGACTTTGTGGTCGGCTACACCTTC
CDR3 protein: CASSADFVVGYTF

J gene: TRBJ1-3
D gene: -
clone size: -
V gene: TRBV9
CDR3 DNA: TGTGCCAGCAGCGGGGGGGGAACCTCTGGAAACACCATATATTTT
CDR3 protein: CASSGGGTSGNTIYF

J gene: TRBJ1-1
D gene: TRBD1
clone size: -
V gene: TRBV3-1/TRBV3-2
CDR3 DNA: TGTGCCAGCAGTCGGGACAGCTCGGGCACTGAAGCTTTCTTT
CDR3 protein: CASSRDSSGTEAFF

J gene: TRBJ1-5
D gene: TRBD1
clone size: once
V gene: TRBV7-9
CDR3 DNA: TGTGCCAGCAGCCTCGGGACAGGAAATCAGCCCCAGCATTTT
CDR3 protein: CASSLGTGNQPQHF

J gene: TRBJ1-1
D gene: TRBD1
clone size: -
V gene: TRBV28
CDR3 DNA: TGCCGGACAGGTTGGGGTATGGAGGCTTTCTTT
CDR3 protein: CRTGWGMEAFF

J gene: TRBJ1-2
D gene: TRBD1
clone size: -
V gene: TRBV29-1
CDR3 DNA: TGCAGCGCCGAACTCAGGGGGAGGTGGGGATATGGCTACACCTTC
CDR3 protein: CSAELRGRWGYGYTF

J gene: TRBJ1-1
D gene: -
clone size: -
V gene: TRBV6-6
CDR3 DNA: TGTGCCAGCAGTTACTCGAGTCTGCGGAACACTGAAGCTTTCTTT
CDR3 protein: CASSYSSLRNTEAFF

J gene: TRBJ1-2
D gene: -
clone size: -
V gene: TRBV27
CDR3 DNA: TGTGCCAGCAGTTTAATTGGAGGGACGGATGGCTACACCTTC
CDR3 protein: CASSLIGGTDGYTF

J gene: TRBJ2-3
D gene: -
clone size: -
V gene: TRBV19
CDR3 DNA: TGTGCCAGCCGGACAGCCACAGATACGCAGTATTTT
CDR3 protein: CASRTATDTQYF

J gene: TRBJ2-2
D gene: TRBD1
clone size: few
V gene: TRBV9
CDR3 DNA: TGTGCCAGCAGCACCCGGGACAGGGCCACCGGGGAGCTGTTTTTT
CDR3 protein: CASSTRDRATGELFF

J gene: TRBJ1-2
D gene: TRBD1
clone size: few
V gene: TRBV4-2
CDR3 DNA: TGTGCCAGCAGCCGGGACAGGAGTAACTATGGCTACACCTTC
CDR3 protein: CASSRDRSNYGYTF

J gene: TRBJ1-6
D gene: TRBD1
clone size: -
V gene: TRBV7-8
CDR3 DNA: TGTGCCAGCAGCGGAGGGACAGGGGATAATTCACCCCTCCACTTT
CDR3 protein: CASSGGTGDNSPLHF